This T cell receptor (beta chain) derives from a study of blood T cell repertoires in COVID-19. Study-level information: Samples of COVID-19 (acute and convalescent) were obtained from the United States, Italy and Spain. T cells, B-cell-depleted T cells, or PBMCs provided the cDNA or gDNA that served as material.

The junction had 12 bases not matched to a gene; V was cut back by 6 bases and J by 4 bases. This CDR3 has 16 amino acids. Germline V lookup: CDR1 LNHDA, CDR2 SQIVND (reference sequence). As handled by the study authors: Estimated nucleated cell counts came from reference gene primer amplification. Here immunoSEQ multiplex PCR was the method, and the copy in TCRdb shows in-frame clones only, minus some. The V and J calls and the clone size are those of that table, but D and trimming were determined from the DNA. The data show around 260,000 clones, 88% seen once. The receptor was derived from a human donor in a cohort sampled during active COVID-19. The sample was peripheral blood. The gene calls are TRBV19 and TRBJ2-1; 7 bases align to TRBD2. CDR3: CASSLAGVRAYNEQFF. The CDR3 nucleotides read TGTGCCAGTAGCCTTGCGGGAGTAAGGGCGTACAATGAGCAGTTCTTC.